This TCR beta chain came from a study of early T cells in non-severe SARS-CoV-2 infection. cDNA molecules, individually, were tagged with unique molecular identifiers. TCRdb reanalysed the 5' RACE reads using MiXCR and keeps one entry per CDR3 protein. The sample holds nearly 45,000 distinct CDR3 sequences, about 11% seen once. V gave up 2 bases and J gave up 12 bases; unmatched junction bases: 10. The germline V gene has CDR1 DFQATT and CDR2 SNEGSKA (reference sequence). This CDR3 has 13 residues. The study, taken as a whole, reports: Lookups in VDJdb leaned toward anti-spike CD8 responses and missed private and CD4 specificities.

Points on this clonotype: Its target is unknown. Lacking the conserved final phenylalanine or tryptophan, this CDR3 likely reflects a read error.

The J gene is TRBJ2-1, the V gene TRBV20-1, with TRBD2 matching 7 bases. Sequenced: whole blood. The receptor was derived from an adult who was a healthcare worker with PCR-confirmed SARS-CoV-2 infection or an uninfected control (not recorded which). CDR3 amino acids: CSARIVSGKGQFL. The DNA for the CDR3 is TGCAGTGCTAGAATTGTGAGCGGGAAGGGGCAGTTCTTG.